The rows below give T cell receptor beta chains drawn from one sample of a study of OX40 agonist ivuxolimab in advanced cancers. Sequencing used immunoSEQ multiplex PCR; TCRdb keeps in-frame clones, though not all of them. The table lists more than 80,000 clones, roughly nine tenths of them singletons. The specimen was CD4+ or CD8+ T cells sorted from blood, collected in a trial of the OX40 agonist ivuxolimab. All receptors come from an adult with an advanced solid tumor such as melanoma, head and neck, liver or kidney cancer. CDR3s include the opening cysteine and the closing phenylalanine or tryptophan. The D gene is left open where the match is weak. The listing skips clone size in some rows; elsewhere it reads once, few, many or a size class.

d_gene	abundance	v_gene	j_gene	CDR3nt	CDR3aa
.	.	TRBV19	TRBJ2-2	TGTGCCAGTAGTGCACAGGGTCTATGGAACACCGGGGAGCTGTTTTTT	CASSAQGLWNTGELFF
.	.	TRBV18	TRBJ2-7	TGTGCCAGCTCCCAACCGGACGAGAATGTCGAGCAGTACTTC	CASSQPDENVEQYF
TRBD2	once	TRBV2	TRBJ2-2	TGTGCCAGCAGGGAGACTAGCGGGAGCTACACCGGGGAGCTGTTTTTT	CASRETSGSYTGELFF
.	.	TRBV29-1	TRBJ2-7	TGCAGCGTTGGGGCGAGGGAGTACTTC	CSVGAREYF
.	.	TRBV28	TRBJ2-5	TGTGCCAGCAGTTTCCCCCCACAAGAGACCCAGTACTTC	CASSFPPQETQYF
.	.	TRBV5-1	TRBJ1-1	TGCGCCAGCAGCTTGGACAGAAACACTGAAGCTTTCTTT	CASSLDRNTEAFF
TRBD1	.	TRBV9	TRBJ1-2	TGTGCCAGCACCTCAGGACAGGCTAACTATGGCTACACCTTC	CASTSGQANYGYTF
TRBD2	.	TRBV5-1	TRBJ2-5	TGCGCCAGCAGCTCCGGACTAGCGGGAGTAGGGAACCAAGAGACCCAGTACTTC	CASSSGLAGVGNQETQYF
.	few	TRBV30	TRBJ1-2	TGTGCCTGGAGTGTAGGATCCCCCGGAGGCTACACCTTC	CAWSVGSPGGYTF
TRBD1	once	TRBV5-1	TRBJ2-7	TGCGCCAGCAGTCCGGAAGGGGGCAACGAGCAGTACTTC	CASSPEGGNEQYF
.	.	TRBV7-9	TRBJ1-3	TGTGCCAGCAGCTTGTCGGAACTCGGAAACACCATATATTTT	CASSLSELGNTIYF
.	.	TRBV6-1	TRBJ1-5	TGTGCCAGCAGTGGTCAACGGGTTCGTGGGAATCAGCCCCAGCATTTT	CASSGQRVRGNQPQHF
TRBD2	.	TRBV5-4	TRBJ2-7	TGTGCCAGCAGCCTGCCTTCTAGCGGGAGGAGCGAGCAGTACTTC	CASSLPSSGRSEQYF
TRBD1	.	TRBV2	TRBJ1-6	TGTGCCAGCAGGCAGGGGGTAGCTTCACCCCTCCACTTT	CASRQGVASPLHF
TRBD1	once	TRBV7-9	TRBJ2-1	TGTGCCAGCAGTACGGGTCCAGGGGGCGGCCAGAGTGAGCAGTTCTTC	CASSTGPGGGQSEQFF
TRBD1	.	TRBV5-4	TRBJ2-3	TGTGCCAGCAGCTTTGGGACAGGGGGCTCAGATACGCAGTATTTT	CASSFGTGGSDTQYF
TRBD2	once	TRBV29-1	TRBJ2-1	TGCAGCGTTGAAGCGGGAGGGAGCTCCTACAATGAGCAGTTCTTC	CSVEAGGSSYNEQFF
TRBD1	.	TRBV2	TRBJ2-7	TGTGCCAGCAAACAGGGGGCGAGTAGCGAGCAGTACTTC	CASKQGASSEQYF
.	once	TRBV18	TRBJ1-3	TGTGCCAGCTCACCAGGGGAGCAATCTGGAAACACCATATATTTT	CASSPGEQSGNTIYF
TRBD2	.	TRBV19	TRBJ2-3	TGTGCCAGTAGTATCGGGACTAGCCAGTATTTT	CASSIGTSQYF
TRBD1	.	TRBV5-1	TRBJ1-2	TGCGCCAGCAGCATAGAAAGCGGGACAGTTAGCGGCTACACCTTC	CASSIESGTVSGYTF
.	.	TRBV5-1	TRBJ1-1	TGCGCCAGCAGCTCGAAGAAGGACCCCTCCGGAGGCACTGAAGCTTTCTTT	CASSSKKDPSGGTEAFF
.	.	TRBV30	TRBJ2-2	TGTGCCTGGACCCCAGGGTCGAACACCGGGGAGCTGTTTTTT	CAWTPGSNTGELFF
TRBD2	.	TRBV7-2	TRBJ2-7	TGTGCCAGCAGCCCGGATGGGACTAGCGCAACCTACGAGCAGTACTTC	CASSPDGTSATYEQYF
.	.	TRBV29-1	TRBJ1-1	TGCAGCGTTACTAAAACAGGGAACACTGAAGCTTTCTTT	CSVTKTGNTEAFF
.	.	TRBV18	TRBJ2-5	TGTGCCAGCTCACCCTCTCTGAGGCAAGAGACCCAGTACTTC	CASSPSLRQETQYF
.	.	TRBV28	TRBJ2-3	TGTGCCAGCAGTTTACAGACAGATACGCAGTATTTT	CASSLQTDTQYF
.	.	TRBV5-8	TRBJ2-5	TGTGCCAGCTTTTGGAGGGCGCGTGAAGAGACCCAGTACTTC	CASFWRAREETQYF
TRBD1	few	TRBV27	TRBJ1-2	TGTGCCAGCAGTTCAGGACAGGGTGACTATGGCTACACCTTC	CASSSGQGDYGYTF
TRBD2	.	TRBV7-3	TRBJ2-7	TGTGCCAGCAGCCCCTGGGGGGGTAACGAGCAGTACTTC	CASSPWGGNEQYF
.	.	TRBV5-1	TRBJ2-3	TGCGCCAGCAGCGAGGGACAATTCACAGATACGCAGTATTTT	CASSEGQFTDTQYF
.	once	TRBV5-4	TRBJ2-7	TGTGCCAGCAGCCGAGATACTAGCTCCTACGAGCAGTACTTC	CASSRDTSSYEQYF
.	.	TRBV2	TRBJ2-7	TGTGCCAGCGGGGTCACAGGGAACTACGAGCAGTACTTC	CASGVTGNYEQYF
.	once	TRBV5-1	TRBJ1-1	TGCGCCAGCAGCTCGACGGGGGGGAACACTGAAGCTTTCTTT	CASSSTGGNTEAFF
TRBD1	.	TRBV5-1	TRBJ1-1	TGCGCCAGCAGCCTGACAGGGGGCGCAGAGAACACTGAAGCTTTCTTT	CASSLTGGAENTEAFF